The 3 T cell receptor beta chains listed next were all sequenced from one sample in a study of beta chain features in type 1 diabetes. Expressed TCRB transcripts got sequenced, as all isolated RNA was reverse transcribed. The assay was immunoSEQ multiplex PCR, and TCRdb's table has in-frame clones only and misses some. The table has under 400,000 clones, roughly 21% seen once; the top ten hold around 0.04%. The sequencing sample was made of naive CD4+ T cells from blood. The receptors were gathered from a woman aged 18-35 years in good health.

As for this clone: The same CDR3 arises from other DNA sequences in this sample as well. V gene TRBV18 combines with J gene TRBJ1-5, with 8 positions matching TRBD1. The CDR3 runs to 13 residues. The V segment lost 3 bases and the J segment 5 bases; nucleotides outside the gene matches: 0. In germline, CDR1 is KGHSH, CDR2 LQKENI. In nucleotides, the CDR3 is TGTGCCAGCTCACCGGACAGGGATCAGCCCCAGCATTTT. Protein sequence: CASSPDRDQPQHF.

CDR3 bases: TGTGCCAGCTTAAACAGGGGGTCGTGGGAGCAGTACTTC. Residues: CASLNRGSWEQYF. The V and J genes are TRBV6-1 and TRBJ2-7; TRBD1 agrees at 8 bases. This CDR3 spans 13 amino acids. Per the germline V gene, CDR1 is MNHNS and CDR2 is SASEGT. J was trimmed by 7 bases and V by 8 bases; bases with no gene match: 10.

The V gene is TRBV2, the J gene TRBJ2-3; D might be TRBD2 (5 bases). The ends were cut back, 2 bases at V and 4 bases at J, with 13 bases in the middle. This CDR3 comprises 15 residues. Germline lookup yields CDR1 SNHLY and CDR2 FYNNEI. CDR3 protein: CASSESQVGADTQYF. DNA of the CDR3: TGTGCCAGCAGTGAATCGCAGGTGGGAGCAGATACGCAGTATTTT.